The 3 T cell receptor beta chains listed next were all sequenced from one sample in a study of post-analysis software for immune sequencing data. These receptors' targets are unknown. Each TCR beta cDNA library carried unique molecular identifiers. One entry per CDR3 protein results from TCRdb running MiXCR on the PCR reads. The repertoire holds about half a million distinct CDR3 sequences, with 40% to 55% as singletons. Whole-study findings and limits: TRBV5-6, TRBV5-1 and TRBV20-1 belonged to a set of about five TRBV segments that were more frequent in patients than controls.

The sample taken for sequencing was blood. These receptors originate from a girl aged 5 to 17 with multiple sclerosis.

This clonotype was found a few times. The chain employs TRBV5-5 and TRBJ2-1; D may be TRBD1 (5 bases). The V and J ends lost 4 bases and 8 bases respectively, with 19 bases between them. CDR1 and CDR2 from the germline V gene are SGHKS and YYEKEE (reference sequence). The CDR3 contains 15 residues. CDR3 amino acids: CASSATVGAFHEQFF. The CDR3 nucleotides read TGTGCCAGCAGCGCGACAGTAGGCGCGTTCCATGAGCAGTTCTTC.

The chain recombines TRBV27 with TRBJ2-1, with 13 bases identical to TRBD2. Germline trimming cut 4 bases from V and 9 bases from J; bases unmatched to any gene: 6. Germline V gives CDR1 MNHEY, CDR2 SMNVEV (reference sequence). This CDR3 contains 15 residues. CDR3 sequence (DNA): TGTGCCAGCAGTTCCCCGACTAGCGGGAGGTCTGAGCAGTTCTTC. Amino acids: CASSSPTSGRSEQFF.

The V and J genes are TRBV3-1 and TRBJ1-2, with 7 bases identical to TRBD1. This CDR3 comprises 16 residues. Germline lookup yields CDR1 LGHDT and CDR2 YNNKEL (reference sequence). The trim removed 0 bases at V and 4 bases at J, leaving 8 bases unmatched. DNA for the CDR3: TGTGCCAGCAGCCAAGATCGGAGGGGGCCGATCTATGGCTACACCTTC. Amino acid sequence: CASSQDRRGPIYGYTF.